The T cell receptor (beta chain) described here comes from a study of T cells in Graves' hyperthyroidism and ophthalmopathy. Patients were excluded for uncontrolled infection, other autoimmune disease, pregnancy or lactation. Each 10 ml fresh peripheral blood draw supplied the PBMCs. The CDR3 is 15 residues long. Germline assignment: CDR1 SEHNR and CDR2 FQNEAQ (reference sequence). V gave up 3 bases and J gave up 6 bases, with 15 bases separating them. It was RNA transcripts that yielded the amplified TCR beta CDR3 regions. Primed by the HTBI set, a first-round RT-PCR was run on the TCR CDR3. TCRdb analysed the multiplex PCR reads with MiXCR anew, one entry per CDR3 protein. The sample consists of 250,000 to 300,000 distinct CDR3 sequences, more than 12% of them appearing once. Findings of the study overall: The model identified upcoming ophthalmopathy a median 6.5 months ahead of onset.

For this clonotype: The antigen is undetermined. One base away lies a much larger clone, so this may be a sequencing read error.

This TCR was sampled from a woman aged 40 to 55 with Graves' hyperthyroidism that later progressed to Graves' ophthalmopathy. This rearrangement joins TRBV7-9 to TRBJ2-1; a weak D match, TRBD2 (6 bases). The sample comprised blood. CDR3 region: CASSFKSGDRNEQFF. In nucleotides, the CDR3 is TGTGCCAGCAGCTTCAAATCGGGAGACCGCAATGAGCAGTTCTTC.